This T cell receptor beta chain emerged from a study of Ad26.COV2.S vaccination and SARS-CoV-2 variants. On the study more broadly: The authors gave Ad26.COV2.S intramuscularly, either once or twice 56 days apart.

Method: immunoSEQ multiplex PCR; TCRdb's copy keeps in-frame clones and lacks some. The sample has about 320,000 clones, about 86% seen once. Treatment noted: over 15 received Ad26.COV2.S at low or high dose, single or two shots; roughly 5 received placebo; per-sample allocation not given. Sampling happened 63 days after the first vaccine or placebo injection. The V end lost 4 bases, the J end lost 5 bases, and 20 bases lay between the germline ends. The CDR3 extends over 16 amino acids. The starting material was peripheral blood, obtained in a trial of Ad26.COV2.S vaccine versus placebo. The chain links TRBV6-7 to TRBJ1-2; TRBD1 is a possible D gene (5 bases). Being an ORF, TRBV6-7 has a function that is uncertain. This receptor was taken from a person between 18 and 65 years old who received the Ad26.COV2.S COVID-19 vaccine or a placebo. The CDR3 region is CASSFGQGPKYYGYTF. For the CDR3, the DNA is TGTGCCAGCAGTTTTGGACAAGGTCCGAAGTATTATGGCTACACCTTC.